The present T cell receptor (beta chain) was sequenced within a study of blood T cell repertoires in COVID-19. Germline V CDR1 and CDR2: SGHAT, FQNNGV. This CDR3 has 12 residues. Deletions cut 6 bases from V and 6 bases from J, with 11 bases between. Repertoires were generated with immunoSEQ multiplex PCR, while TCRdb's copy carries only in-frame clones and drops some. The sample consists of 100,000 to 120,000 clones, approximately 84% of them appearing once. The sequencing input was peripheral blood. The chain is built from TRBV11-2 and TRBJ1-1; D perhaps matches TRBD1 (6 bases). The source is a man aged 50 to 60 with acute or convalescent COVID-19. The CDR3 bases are TGTGCCAGCAGTTGGGGGCAAGCTGAAGCTTTCTTT. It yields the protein CASSWGQAEAFF. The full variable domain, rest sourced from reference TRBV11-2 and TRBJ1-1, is EAGVAQSPRYKIIEKRQSVAFWCNPISGHATLYWYQQILGQGPKLLIQFQNNGVVDDSQLPKDRFSAERLKGVDSTLKIQPAKLEDSAVYLCASSWGQAEAFFGQGTRLTVV.